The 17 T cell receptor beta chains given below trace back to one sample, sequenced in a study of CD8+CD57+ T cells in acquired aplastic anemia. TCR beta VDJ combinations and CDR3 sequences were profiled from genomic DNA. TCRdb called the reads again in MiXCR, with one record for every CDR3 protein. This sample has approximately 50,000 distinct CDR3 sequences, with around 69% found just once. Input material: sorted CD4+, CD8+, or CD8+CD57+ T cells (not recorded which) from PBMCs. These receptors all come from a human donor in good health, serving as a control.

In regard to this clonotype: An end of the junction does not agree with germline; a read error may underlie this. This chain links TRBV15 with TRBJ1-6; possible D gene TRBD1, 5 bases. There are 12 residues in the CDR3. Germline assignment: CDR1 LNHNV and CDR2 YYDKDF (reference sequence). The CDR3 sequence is CATSRDGAPFHF. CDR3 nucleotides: TGTGCCACCAGCAGAGATGGGGCACCCTTCCACTTT.

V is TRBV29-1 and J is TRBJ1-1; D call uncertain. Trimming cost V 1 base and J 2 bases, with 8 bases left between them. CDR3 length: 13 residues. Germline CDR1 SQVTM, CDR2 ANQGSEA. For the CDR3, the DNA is TGCAGCGTTGAAGTAGGTAGAAACACTGAAGCTTTCTTT. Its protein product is CSVEVGRNTEAFF. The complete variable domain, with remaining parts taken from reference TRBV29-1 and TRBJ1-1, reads SAVISQKPSRDICQRGTSLTIQCQVDSQVTMMFWYRQQPGQSLTLIATANQGSEATYESGFVIDKFPISRPNLTFSTLTVSNMSPEDSSIYLCSVEVGRNTEAFFGQGTRLTVV.

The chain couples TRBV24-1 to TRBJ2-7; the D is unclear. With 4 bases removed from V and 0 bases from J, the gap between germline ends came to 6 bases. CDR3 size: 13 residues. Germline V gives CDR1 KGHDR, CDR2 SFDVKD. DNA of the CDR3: TGTGCCACCAGTGACCTAGGCTCCTACGAGCAGTACTTC. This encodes CATSDLGSYEQYF.

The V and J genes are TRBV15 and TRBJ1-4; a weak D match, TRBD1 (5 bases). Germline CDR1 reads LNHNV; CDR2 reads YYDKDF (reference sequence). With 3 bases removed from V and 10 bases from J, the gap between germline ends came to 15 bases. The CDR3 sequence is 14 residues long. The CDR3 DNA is TGTGCCACCAGCAGGGACACAGATTCGGTAAAACTGTTTTTT. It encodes CATSRDTDSVKLFF.

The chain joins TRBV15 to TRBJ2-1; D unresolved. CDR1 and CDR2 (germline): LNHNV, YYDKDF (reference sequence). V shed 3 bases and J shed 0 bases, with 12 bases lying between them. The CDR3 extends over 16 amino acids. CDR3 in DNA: TGTGCCACCAGCAGCGTAGTTTACTCCTCCTACAATGAGCAGTTCTTC. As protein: CATSSVVYSSYNEQFF.

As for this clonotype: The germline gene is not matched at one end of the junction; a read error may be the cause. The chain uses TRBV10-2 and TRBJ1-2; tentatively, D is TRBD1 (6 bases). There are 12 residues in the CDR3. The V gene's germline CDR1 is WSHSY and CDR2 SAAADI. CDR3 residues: CASTGQGYGYTF. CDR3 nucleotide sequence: TGTGCCAGCACAGGGCAAGGTTATGGCTACACCTTC.

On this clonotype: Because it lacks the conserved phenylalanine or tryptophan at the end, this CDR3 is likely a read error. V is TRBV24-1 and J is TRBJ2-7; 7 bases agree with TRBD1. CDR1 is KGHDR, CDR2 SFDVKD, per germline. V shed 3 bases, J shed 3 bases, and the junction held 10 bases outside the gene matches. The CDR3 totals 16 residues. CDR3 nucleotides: TGTGCCACCAGTGATAGCGACAGGGCTGGGGGCTACGAGCAGTACTCC. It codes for CATSDSDRAGGYEQYS.

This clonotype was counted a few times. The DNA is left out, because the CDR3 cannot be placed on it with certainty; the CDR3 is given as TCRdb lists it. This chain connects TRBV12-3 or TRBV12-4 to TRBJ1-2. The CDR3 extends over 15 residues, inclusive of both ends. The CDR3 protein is CASSSSGDRTYGYAF.

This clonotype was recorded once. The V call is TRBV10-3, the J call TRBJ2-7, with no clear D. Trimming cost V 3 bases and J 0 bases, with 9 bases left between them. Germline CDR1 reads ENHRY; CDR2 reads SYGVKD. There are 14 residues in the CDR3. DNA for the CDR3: TGTGCCATCAGTGAAGAGGCTAGCTCCTACGAGCAGTACTTC. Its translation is CAISEEASSYEQYF.

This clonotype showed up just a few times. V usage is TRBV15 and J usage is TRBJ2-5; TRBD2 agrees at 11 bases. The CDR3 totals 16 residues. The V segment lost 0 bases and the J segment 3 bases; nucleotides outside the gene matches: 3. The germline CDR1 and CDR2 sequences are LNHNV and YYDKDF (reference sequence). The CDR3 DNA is TGTGCCACCAGCAGAGATAGCGGGGGGGCAGAAGAGACCCAGTACTTC. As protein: CATSRDSGGAEETQYF.

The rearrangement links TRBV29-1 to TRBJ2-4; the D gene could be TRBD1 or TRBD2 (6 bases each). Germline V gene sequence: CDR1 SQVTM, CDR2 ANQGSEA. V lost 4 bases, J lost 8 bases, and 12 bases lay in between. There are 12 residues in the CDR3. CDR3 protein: CSVAGAGYIQYF. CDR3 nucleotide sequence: TGCAGCGTTGCGGGGGCCGGTTACATTCAGTACTTC.

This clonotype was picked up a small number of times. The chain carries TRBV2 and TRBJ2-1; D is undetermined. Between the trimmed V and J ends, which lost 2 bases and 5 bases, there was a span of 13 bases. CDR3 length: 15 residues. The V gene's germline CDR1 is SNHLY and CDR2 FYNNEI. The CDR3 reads CASSESPRSDNEQFF. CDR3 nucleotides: TGTGCCAGCAGTGAATCGCCGCGGTCCGACAATGAGCAGTTCTTC.

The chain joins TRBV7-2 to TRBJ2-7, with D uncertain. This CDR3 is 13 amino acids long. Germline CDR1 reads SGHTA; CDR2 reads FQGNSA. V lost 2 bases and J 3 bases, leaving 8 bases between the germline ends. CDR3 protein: CASSLTRNYEQYF. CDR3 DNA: TGTGCCAGCAGCTTAACCCGTAACTACGAGCAGTACTTC.

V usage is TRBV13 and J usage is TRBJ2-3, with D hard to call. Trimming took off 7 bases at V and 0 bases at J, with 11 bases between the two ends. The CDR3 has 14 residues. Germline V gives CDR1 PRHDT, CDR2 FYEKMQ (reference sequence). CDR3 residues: CASTLGVSTDTQYF. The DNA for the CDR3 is TGTGCCAGCACTCTCGGAGTTAGCACAGATACGCAGTATTTT.

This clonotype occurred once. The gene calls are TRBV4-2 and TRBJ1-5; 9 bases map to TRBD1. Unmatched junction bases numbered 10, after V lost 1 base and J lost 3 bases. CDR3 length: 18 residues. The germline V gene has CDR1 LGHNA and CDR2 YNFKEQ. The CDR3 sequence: CASSQGMPWTGVNQPQHF. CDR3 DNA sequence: TGTGCCAGCAGCCAAGGGATGCCCTGGACAGGGGTCAATCAGCCCCAGCATTTT.

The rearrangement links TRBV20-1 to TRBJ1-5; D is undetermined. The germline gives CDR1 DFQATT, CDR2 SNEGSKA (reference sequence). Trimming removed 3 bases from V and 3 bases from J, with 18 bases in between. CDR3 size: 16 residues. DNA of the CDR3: TGCAGTGCTAGGTTCCCCTCGAGAGCTACCAATCAGCCCCAGCATTTT. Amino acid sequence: CSARFPSRATNQPQHF.

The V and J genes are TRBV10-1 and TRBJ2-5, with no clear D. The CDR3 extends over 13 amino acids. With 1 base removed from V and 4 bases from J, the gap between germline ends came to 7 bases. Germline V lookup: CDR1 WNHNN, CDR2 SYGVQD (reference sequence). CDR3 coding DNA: TGCGCCAGCAGTGAGTGGTTAGGAGAGACCCAGTACTTC. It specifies CASSEWLGETQYF.